A single sample gave rise to the 18 T cell receptor beta chains below, sequenced in a study of blood T cell repertoires in COVID-19. Assay: immunoSEQ multiplex PCR; the TCRdb copy retains only in-frame clones and omits some. The repertoire holds approximately 120,000 clones, with 70% to 80% as singletons. Sequencing was performed on peripheral blood. The receptor set was obtained from a human donor in a cohort sampled during active COVID-19.

This clone has only a few counts. This chain uses TRBV28 with TRBJ2-1; 14 nucleotides agree with TRBD2. There are 21 residues in the CDR3. V trimming: 6 bases; J trimming: 3 bases; junction bases outside the gene matches: 19. Germline CDR1 reads MDHEN; CDR2 reads SYDVKM. CDR3 DNA: TGTGCCAGCAGCCCCCACCCGGGACTAGCGGGAGTGGGCGGGGACTACAATGAGCAGTTCTTC. This encodes CASSPHPGLAGVGGDYNEQFF.

This chain uses TRBV5-4 with TRBJ2-7; 9 bases match TRBD2. CDR1 and CDR2 from the germline V gene are SGHNT and YYREEE (reference sequence). V shed 0 bases and J 2 bases; nucleotides not matched to a gene: 6. This CDR3 is built from 16 residues. CDR3 residues: CASSLVQREETYEQYF. CDR3 coding DNA: TGTGCCAGCAGCTTGGTCCAGCGGGAGGAAACCTACGAGCAGTACTTC.

This chain uses TRBV2 with TRBJ1-6; possibly TRBD1 for D (6 bases). The CDR3 totals 15 residues. The V gene lost 8 bases and the J gene lost 6 bases, with 17 bases spanning the gap. The germline V gene encodes CDR1 SNHLY and CDR2 FYNNEI. The CDR3 coding sequence is TGTGCCAGCGGTTTGGGGGCTTCTGGTAATTCACCCCTCCACTTT. This translates into CASGLGASGNSPLHF.

V is TRBV5-1 and J is TRBJ1-1, with a weak D call TRBD1 (5 bases). Germline-derived CDR1 and CDR2 are SGHRS and YFSETQ. The V gene lost 5 bases and the J gene lost 0 bases, with 11 bases spanning the gap. The CDR3 contains 14 residues. CDR3 amino acids: CASRPGAVNTEAFF. In DNA form, the CDR3 reads TGCGCCAGCAGACCTGGGGCGGTGAACACTGAAGCTTTCTTT.

The chain joins TRBV30 to TRBJ2-5; 9 bases map to TRBD2. Germline V gives CDR1 GTSNPN, CDR2 SVGIG (reference sequence). This CDR3 comprises 16 residues. V trimming: 2 bases; J trimming: 5 bases; junction bases outside the gene matches: 12. CDR3 nucleotides: TGTGCCTGGAGTCCATATAGTAGCGGGAGAGGGGAGACCCAGTACTTC. Translated, it gives CAWSPYSSGRGETQYF.

This clone has at least ten counts. The chain links TRBV6-5 to TRBJ2-1; 11 positions match TRBD2. Germline values: CDR1 MNHEY, CDR2 SVGAGI. The V segment lost 6 bases and the J segment 7 bases; nucleotides outside the gene matches: 8. The CDR3 has 15 residues. The CDR3 DNA follows: TGTGCCAGCAGCCCATCCAGGACTAGCGGGAATGAGCAGTTCTTC. It encodes CASSPSRTSGNEQFF.

This clone was seen a single time. The rearrangement uses TRBV6-5 and TRBJ2-3, with a weak D call TRBD1 (6 bases). Trimming removed 5 bases at V and 5 bases at J, with 11 bases between. The CDR3 covers 13 residues. CDR1 and CDR2 (germline): MNHEY, SVGAGI. The CDR3 protein is CASSRLQGDTQYF. In DNA, the CDR3 is TGTGCCAGCAGTCGTTTACAGGGAGATACGCAGTATTTT.

The V and J genes are TRBV2 and TRBJ2-5; 8 nucleotides match TRBD2. J lost 6 bases, V lost 7 bases, and 4 bases had no gene match. The CDR3 runs to 12 residues. Germline values: CDR1 SNHLY, CDR2 FYNNEI. The CDR3 here is CASTGGGQTQYF. CDR3 DNA sequence: TGTGCCAGCACCGGGGGGGGGCAGACCCAGTACTTC. The variable domain in full, completed from reference TRBV2 and TRBJ2-5, reads EPEVTQTPSHQVTQMGQEVILRCVPISNHLYFYWYRQILGQKVEFLVSFYNNEISEKSEIFDDQFSVERPDGSNFTLKIRSTKLEDSAMYFCASTGGGQTQYFGPGTRLLVL.

This clone appeared once. This rearrangement joins TRBV30 to TRBJ2-7; the match to TRBD1 covers 10 bases. The CDR3 is 12 amino acids. Germline assignment: CDR1 GTSNPN and CDR2 SVGIG (reference sequence). DNA for the CDR3: TGTGCTTTCGACAGGGGGCTTTTTGAGCAGTACTTC. It codes for CAFDRGLFEQYF.

This clone was recorded many times. This chain uses TRBV9 with TRBJ2-7; 9 nucleotides match TRBD1. Germline-derived CDR1 and CDR2 are SGDLS and YYNGEE. With 4 bases clipped from V and 6 bases from J, the junction kept 8 bases outside the gene matches. CDR3 size: 14 residues. The CDR3 spells CASSPGTGQLEQYF. CDR3 coding DNA: TGTGCCAGCAGCCCTGGGACAGGGCAACTCGAGCAGTACTTC.

This chain joins TRBV5-1 and TRBJ2-7, with 8 bases lining up with TRBD1. CDR1 and CDR2 from the germline V gene are SGHRS and YFSETQ. The trim removed 5 bases at V and 0 bases at J, leaving 7 bases unmatched. The CDR3 contains 15 residues. In DNA, the CDR3 is TGCGCCAGCAGTGTCTCAGGGGGCGGCTCCTACGAGCAGTACTTC. As protein: CASSVSGGGSYEQYF. The full variable domain, rest sourced from reference TRBV5-1 and TRBJ2-7, is KAGVTQTPRYLIKTRGQQVTLSCSPISGHRSVSWYQQTPGQGLQFLFEYFSETQRNKGNFPGRFSGRQFSNSRSEMNVSTLELGDSALYLCASSVSGGGSYEQYFGPGTRLTVT.

The chain has TRBV28 and TRBJ2-5; TRBD1 agrees at 10 bases. V trimming: 5 bases; J trimming: 5 bases; junction bases outside the gene matches: 5. CDR3 size: 14 residues. The germline CDR1 and CDR2 sequences are MDHEN and SYDVKM. The CDR3 DNA reads TGTGCCAGCAGTCGGACAGGGGGTAGGGAGACCCAGTACTTC. Translating gives CASSRTGGRETQYF.

This chain joins TRBV19 and TRBJ2-2; 7 nucleotides agree with TRBD1. The J segment lost 7 bases and the V segment lost 9 bases, leaving 14 bases of the junction unmatched. The germline V gene encodes CDR1 LNHDA and CDR2 SQIVND (reference sequence). This CDR3 has 15 residues. This chain's CDR3 is CASARTGTANGELFF. CDR3 DNA sequence: TGTGCCAGCGCCAGAACCGGGACAGCCAACGGGGAGCTGTTTTTT.

The V call is TRBV6-5, the J call TRBJ2-7, with 10 nucleotides matching TRBD1. The J segment lost 6 bases and the V segment lost 5 bases, leaving 4 bases of the junction unmatched. Per the germline V gene, CDR1 is MNHEY and CDR2 is SVGAGI. The CDR3 is 13 residues long. This chain's CDR3 is CASSPGTGAEQYF. As DNA, the CDR3 is TGTGCCAGCAGTCCCGGGACAGGGGCCGAGCAGTACTTC.

The chain links TRBV7-9 to TRBJ1-6; tentative D call: TRBD1 (5 bases). Per germline, CDR1 SEHNR and CDR2 FQNEAQ (reference sequence). Trimming pared 3 bases from V and 10 bases from J, leaving 16 bases between. This CDR3 comprises 15 residues. The CDR3 bases are TGTGCCAGCAGCTTTTCGGCCGGGGGGGAATCACCCCTCCACTTT. This gives the protein CASSFSAGGESPLHF.

V usage is TRBV3-1 (or the pseudogene TRBV3-2) and J usage is TRBJ1-6, with D hard to call. The V gene's germline CDR1 is LGHDT and CDR2 YNNKEL (reference sequence). There are 15 residues in the CDR3. Between the trimmed V and J ends, which lost 1 base and 5 bases, there was a span of 9 bases. Written as DNA, the CDR3 is TGTGCCAGCAGCCAAGGACAACCAAATAATTCACCCCTCCACTTT. Protein product: CASSQGQPNNSPLHF.

The V call is TRBV27, the J call TRBJ2-1; D might be TRBD2 (5 bases). The germline CDR1 and CDR2 sequences are MNHEY and SMNVEV (reference sequence). Trimming stripped 5 bases from V and 9 bases from J, with 20 bases between. The CDR3 is made up of 15 amino acids. The CDR3 here is CASSLGSTTTTEQFF. CDR3 coding DNA: TGTGCCAGCAGTCTAGGCTCCACGACGACTACTGAGCAGTTCTTC.

The chain uses TRBV9 and TRBJ1-4; 7 bases match TRBD1. The CDR3 loop spans 15 amino acids. The V and J ends lost 3 bases and 6 bases, in that order; junction bases with no gene match: 8. Germline loops: CDR1 SGDLS, CDR2 YYNGEE. CDR3 sequence reads: CASSGPRGLDEKLFF. CDR3 coding DNA: TGTGCCAGCAGCGGGCCGAGGGGGCTTGATGAAAAACTGTTTTTT.